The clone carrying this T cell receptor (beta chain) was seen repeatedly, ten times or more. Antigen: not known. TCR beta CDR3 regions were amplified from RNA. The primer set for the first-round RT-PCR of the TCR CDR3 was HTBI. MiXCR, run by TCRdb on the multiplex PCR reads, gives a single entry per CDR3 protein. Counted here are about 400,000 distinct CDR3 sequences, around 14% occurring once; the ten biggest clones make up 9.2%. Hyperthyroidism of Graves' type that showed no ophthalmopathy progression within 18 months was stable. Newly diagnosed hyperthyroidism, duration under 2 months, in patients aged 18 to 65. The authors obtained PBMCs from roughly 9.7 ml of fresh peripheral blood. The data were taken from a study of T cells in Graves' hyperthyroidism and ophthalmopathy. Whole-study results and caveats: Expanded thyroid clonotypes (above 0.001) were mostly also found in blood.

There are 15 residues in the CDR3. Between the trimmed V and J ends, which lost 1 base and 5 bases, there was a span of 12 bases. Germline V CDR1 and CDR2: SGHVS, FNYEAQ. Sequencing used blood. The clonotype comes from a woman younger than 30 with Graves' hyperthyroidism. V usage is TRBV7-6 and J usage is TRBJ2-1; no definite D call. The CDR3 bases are TGTGCCAGCAGCTTAGTGGCATCCCCTAACAATGAGCAGTTCTTC. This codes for CASSLVASPNNEQFF. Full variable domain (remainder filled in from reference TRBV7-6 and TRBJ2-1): GAGVSQSPRYKVTKRGQDVALRCDPISGHVSLYWYRQALGQGPEFLTYFNYEAQQDKSGLPNDRFSAERPEGSISTLTIQRTEQRDSAMYRCASSLVASPNNEQFFGPGTRLTVL.